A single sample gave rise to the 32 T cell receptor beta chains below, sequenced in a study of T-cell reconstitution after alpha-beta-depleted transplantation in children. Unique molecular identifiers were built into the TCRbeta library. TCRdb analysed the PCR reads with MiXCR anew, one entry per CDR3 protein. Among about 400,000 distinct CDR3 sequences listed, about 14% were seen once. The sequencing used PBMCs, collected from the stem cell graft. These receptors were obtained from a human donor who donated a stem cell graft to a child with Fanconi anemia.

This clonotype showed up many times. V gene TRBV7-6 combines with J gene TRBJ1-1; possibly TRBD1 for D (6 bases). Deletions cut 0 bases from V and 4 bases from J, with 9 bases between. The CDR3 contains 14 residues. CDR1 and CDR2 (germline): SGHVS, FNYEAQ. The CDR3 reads CASSLARGSTEAFF. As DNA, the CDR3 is TGTGCCAGCAGCTTAGCTAGGGGGAGCACTGAAGCTTTCTTT.

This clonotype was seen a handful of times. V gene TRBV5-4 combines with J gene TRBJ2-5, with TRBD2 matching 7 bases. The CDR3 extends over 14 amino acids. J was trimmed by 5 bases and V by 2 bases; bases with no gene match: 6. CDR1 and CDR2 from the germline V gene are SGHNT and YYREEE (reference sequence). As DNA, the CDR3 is TGTGCCAGCAGCTTCCGGGGAGGGAGGGAGACCCAGTACTTC. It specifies CASSFRGGRETQYF. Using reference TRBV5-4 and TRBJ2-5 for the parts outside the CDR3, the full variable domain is ETGVTQSPTHLIKTRGQQVTLRCSSQSGHNTVSWYQQALGQGPQFIFQYYREEENGRGNFPPRFSGLQFPNYSSELNVNALELDDSALYLCASSFRGGRETQYFGPGTRLLVL.

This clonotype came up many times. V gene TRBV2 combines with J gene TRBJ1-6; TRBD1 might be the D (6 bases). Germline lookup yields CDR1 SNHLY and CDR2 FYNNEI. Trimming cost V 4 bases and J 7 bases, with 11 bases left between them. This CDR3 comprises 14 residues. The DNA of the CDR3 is TGTGCCAGCAGTGCGGCAGGGGACAATTCACCCCTCCACTTT. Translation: CASSAAGDNSPLHF.

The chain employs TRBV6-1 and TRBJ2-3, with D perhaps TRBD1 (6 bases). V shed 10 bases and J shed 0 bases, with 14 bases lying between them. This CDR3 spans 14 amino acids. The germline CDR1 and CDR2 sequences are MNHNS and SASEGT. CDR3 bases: TGTGCCACCAGGACAGCCTCTAGCACAGATACGCAGTATTTT. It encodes CATRTASSTDTQYF.

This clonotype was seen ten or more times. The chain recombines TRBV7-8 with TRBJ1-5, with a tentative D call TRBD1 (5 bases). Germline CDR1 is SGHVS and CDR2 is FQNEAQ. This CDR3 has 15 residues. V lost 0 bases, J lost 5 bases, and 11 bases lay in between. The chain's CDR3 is CASSLADLGDQPQHF. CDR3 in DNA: TGTGCCAGCAGCTTAGCGGACCTAGGGGATCAGCCCCAGCATTTT.

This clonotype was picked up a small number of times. The DNA of the CDR3 is TGCAGTGCTAGATCCCGACTAGCGGGCGGCACCGGGGAGCTGTTTTTT. This sequence encodes CSARSRLAGGTGELFF. The V gene is TRBV20-1, the J gene TRBJ2-2; 10 positions agree with TRBD2. This CDR3 contains 16 residues. The germline V gene encodes CDR1 DFQATT and CDR2 SNEGSKA (reference sequence). The ends lost 2 bases at V and 4 bases at J; junction bases unmatched: 7.

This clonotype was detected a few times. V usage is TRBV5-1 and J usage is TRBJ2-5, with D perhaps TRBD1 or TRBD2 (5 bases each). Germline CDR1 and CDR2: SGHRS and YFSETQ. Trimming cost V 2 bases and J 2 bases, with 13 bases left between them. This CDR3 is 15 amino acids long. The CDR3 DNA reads TGCGCCAGCAGCTTTGGCAGGGACCCACAAGAGACCCAGTACTTC. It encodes CASSFGRDPQETQYF.

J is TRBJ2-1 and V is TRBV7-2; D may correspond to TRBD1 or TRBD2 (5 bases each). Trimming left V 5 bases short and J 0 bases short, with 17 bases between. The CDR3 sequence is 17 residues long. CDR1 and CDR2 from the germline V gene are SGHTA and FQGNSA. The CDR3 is CASSQSGTIYSYNEQFF. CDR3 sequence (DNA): TGTGCCAGCAGCCAGTCCGGGACGATCTACTCCTACAATGAGCAGTTCTTC.

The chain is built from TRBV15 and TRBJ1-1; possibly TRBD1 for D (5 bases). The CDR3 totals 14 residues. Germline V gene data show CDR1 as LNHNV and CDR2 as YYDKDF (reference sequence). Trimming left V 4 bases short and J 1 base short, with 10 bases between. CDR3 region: CATSKRTRNTEAFF. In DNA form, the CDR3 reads TGTGCCACCAGCAAACGGACAAGGAACACTGAAGCTTTCTTT.

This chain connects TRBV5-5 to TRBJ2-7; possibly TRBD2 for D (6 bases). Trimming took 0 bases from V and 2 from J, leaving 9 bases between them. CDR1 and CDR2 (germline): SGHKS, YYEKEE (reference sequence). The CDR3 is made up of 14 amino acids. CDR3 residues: CASSLAWGAYEQYV. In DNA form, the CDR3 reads TGTGCCAGCAGCTTGGCCTGGGGGGCCTACGAGCAGTACGTC.

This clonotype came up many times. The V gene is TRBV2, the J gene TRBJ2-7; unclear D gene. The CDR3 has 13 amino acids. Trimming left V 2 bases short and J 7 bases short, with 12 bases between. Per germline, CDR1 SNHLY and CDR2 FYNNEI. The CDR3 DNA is TGTGCCAGCAGTGAAATCAGGTCAGCTGAGCAGTACGTC. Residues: CASSEIRSAEQYV.

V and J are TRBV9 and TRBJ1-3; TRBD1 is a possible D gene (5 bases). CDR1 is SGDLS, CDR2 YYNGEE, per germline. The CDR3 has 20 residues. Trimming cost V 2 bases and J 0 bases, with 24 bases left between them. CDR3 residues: CASSVTSMGPQGASGNTIYF. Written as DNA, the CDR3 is TGTGCCAGCAGCGTGACCTCCATGGGTCCGCAAGGGGCCTCTGGAAACACCATATATTTT. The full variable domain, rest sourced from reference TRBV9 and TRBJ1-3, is DSGVTQTPKHLITATGQRVTLRCSPRSGDLSVYWYQQSLDQGLQFLIQYYNGEERAKGNILERFSAQQFPDLHSELNLSSLELGDSALYFCASSVTSMGPQGASGNTIYFGEGSWLTVV.

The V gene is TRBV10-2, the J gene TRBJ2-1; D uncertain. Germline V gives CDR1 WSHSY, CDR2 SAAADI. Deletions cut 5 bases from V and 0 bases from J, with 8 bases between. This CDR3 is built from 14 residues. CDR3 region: CASSKDLSYNEQFF. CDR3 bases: TGCGCCAGCAGTAAGGATCTCTCCTACAATGAGCAGTTCTTC.

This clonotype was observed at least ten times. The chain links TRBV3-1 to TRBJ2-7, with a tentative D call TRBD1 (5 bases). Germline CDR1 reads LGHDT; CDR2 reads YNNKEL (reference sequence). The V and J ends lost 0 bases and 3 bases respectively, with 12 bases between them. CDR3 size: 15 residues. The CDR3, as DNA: TGTGCCAGCAGCCAAGATCCTGGCAGGGTCTACGAGCAGTACTTC. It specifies CASSQDPGRVYEQYF.

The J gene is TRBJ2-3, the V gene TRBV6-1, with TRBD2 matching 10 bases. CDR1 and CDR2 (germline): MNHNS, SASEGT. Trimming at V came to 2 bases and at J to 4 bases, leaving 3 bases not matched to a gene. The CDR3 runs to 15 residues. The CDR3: CASSERAGGPDTQYF. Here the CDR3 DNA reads TGTGCCAGCAGTGAAAGAGCGGGGGGGCCAGATACGCAGTATTTT.

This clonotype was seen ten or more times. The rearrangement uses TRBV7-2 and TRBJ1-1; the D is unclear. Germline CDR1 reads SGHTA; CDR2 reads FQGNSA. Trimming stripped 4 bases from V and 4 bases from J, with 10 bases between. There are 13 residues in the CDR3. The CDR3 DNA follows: TGTGCCAGCAGCTACCGACTCGGCACTGAAGCTTTCTTT. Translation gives CASSYRLGTEAFF.

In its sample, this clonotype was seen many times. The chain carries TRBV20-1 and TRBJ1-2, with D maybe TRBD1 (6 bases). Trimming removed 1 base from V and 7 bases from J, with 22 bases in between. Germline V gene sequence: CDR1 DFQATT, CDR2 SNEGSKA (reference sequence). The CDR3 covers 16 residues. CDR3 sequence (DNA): TGCAGTGCTAGAGGCCGTGGCAGGGGCAAGGAATTTGGCTACACCTTC. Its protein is CSARGRGRGKEFGYTF.

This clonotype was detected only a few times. The CDR3 is CASSEEGGGANVLTF. CDR3 DNA: TGTGCCAGCAGTGAAGAGGGCGGAGGGGCCAACGTCCTGACTTTC. This chain uses TRBV2 with TRBJ2-6; D unresolved. The V end lost 1 base, the J end lost 4 bases, and 8 bases lay between the germline ends. The germline V gene encodes CDR1 SNHLY and CDR2 FYNNEI. The CDR3 is 15 residues long.

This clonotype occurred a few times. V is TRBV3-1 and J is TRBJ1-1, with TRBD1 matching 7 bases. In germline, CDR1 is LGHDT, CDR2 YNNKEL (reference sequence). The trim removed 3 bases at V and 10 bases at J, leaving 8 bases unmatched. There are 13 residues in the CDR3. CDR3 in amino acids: CASSQTTGEGAFF. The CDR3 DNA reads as TGTGCCAGCAGCCAGACCACAGGGGAGGGAGCTTTCTTT.

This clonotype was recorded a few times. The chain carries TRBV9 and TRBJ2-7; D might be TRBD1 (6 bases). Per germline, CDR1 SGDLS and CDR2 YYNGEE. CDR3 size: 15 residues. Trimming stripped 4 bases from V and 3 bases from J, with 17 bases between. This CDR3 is CASSPGDNRVYEQYF. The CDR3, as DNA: TGTGCCAGCAGCCCTGGGGACAACCGGGTCTACGAGCAGTACTTC.

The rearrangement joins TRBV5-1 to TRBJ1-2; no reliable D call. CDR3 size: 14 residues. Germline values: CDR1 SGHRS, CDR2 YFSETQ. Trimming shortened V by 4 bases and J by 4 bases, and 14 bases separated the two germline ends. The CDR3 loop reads CASSPGPGRYGYTF. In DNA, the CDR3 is TGCGCCAGCAGCCCCGGACCAGGCCGCTATGGCTACACCTTC.

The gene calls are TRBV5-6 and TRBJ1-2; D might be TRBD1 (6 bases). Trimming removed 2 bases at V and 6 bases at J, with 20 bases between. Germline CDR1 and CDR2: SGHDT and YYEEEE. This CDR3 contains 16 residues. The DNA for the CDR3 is TGTGCCAGCAGCTTTGGAGAACTCAACAGGGATAATGGCTACACCTTC. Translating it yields CASSFGELNRDNGYTF.

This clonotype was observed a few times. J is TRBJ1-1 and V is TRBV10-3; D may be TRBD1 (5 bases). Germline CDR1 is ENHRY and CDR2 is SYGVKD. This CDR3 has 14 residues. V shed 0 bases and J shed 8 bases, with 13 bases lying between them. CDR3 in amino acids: CAISESGPRGEAFF. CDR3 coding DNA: TGTGCCATCAGTGAGTCGGGGCCACGCGGGGAAGCTTTCTTT.

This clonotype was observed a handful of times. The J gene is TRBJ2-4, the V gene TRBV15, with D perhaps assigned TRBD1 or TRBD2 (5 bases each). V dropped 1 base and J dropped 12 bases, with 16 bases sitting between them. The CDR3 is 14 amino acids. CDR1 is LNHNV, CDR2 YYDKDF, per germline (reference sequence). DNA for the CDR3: TGTGCCACCAGCAGAGTGCGGGTGGGGACGGCTCAGTACTTC. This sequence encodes CATSRVRVGTAQYF.

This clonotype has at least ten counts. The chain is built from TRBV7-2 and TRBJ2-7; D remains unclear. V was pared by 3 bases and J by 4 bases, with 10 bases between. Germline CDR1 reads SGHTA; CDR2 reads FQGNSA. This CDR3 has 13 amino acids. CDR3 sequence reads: CASSFADDYEQYF. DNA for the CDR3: TGTGCCAGCAGCTTCGCCGATGATTACGAGCAGTACTTC.

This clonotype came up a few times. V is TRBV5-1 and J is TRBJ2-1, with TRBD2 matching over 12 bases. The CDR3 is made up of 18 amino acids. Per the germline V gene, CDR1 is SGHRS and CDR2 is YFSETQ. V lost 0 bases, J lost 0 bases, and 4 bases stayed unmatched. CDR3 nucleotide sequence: TGCGCCAGCAGCTTGGCTAGGACTAGCGGGGACTCCTACAATGAGCAGTTCTTC. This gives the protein CASSLARTSGDSYNEQFF.

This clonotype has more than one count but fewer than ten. In DNA form, the CDR3 reads TGTGCCAGCAGCTTAGTGTCTTACACAGATACGCAGTATTTT. The encoded protein is CASSLVSYTDTQYF. The chain is built from TRBV7-2 and TRBJ2-3, with no clear D. CDR1 and CDR2 from the germline V gene are SGHTA and FQGNSA. With 1 base removed from V and 2 bases from J, the gap between germline ends came to 7 bases. The CDR3 totals 14 residues.

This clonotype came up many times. The CDR3 is CASSLARDMGQPQHF. The CDR3 nucleotides read TGTGCCAGCAGTTTAGCGCGTGACATGGGACAGCCCCAGCATTTT. The chain carries TRBV12-3 or TRBV12-4 and TRBJ1-5; D is undetermined. The ends were cut back, 0 bases at V and 7 bases at J, with 13 bases in the middle. The CDR3 length is 15 residues.

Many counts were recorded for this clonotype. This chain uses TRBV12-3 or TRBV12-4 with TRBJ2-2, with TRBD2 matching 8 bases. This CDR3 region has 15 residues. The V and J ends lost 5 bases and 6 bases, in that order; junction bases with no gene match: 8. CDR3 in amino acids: CASSLRGGGSGELFF. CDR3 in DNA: TGTGCCAGCAGTCTACGGGGGGGAGGGTCCGGGGAGCTGTTTTTT.

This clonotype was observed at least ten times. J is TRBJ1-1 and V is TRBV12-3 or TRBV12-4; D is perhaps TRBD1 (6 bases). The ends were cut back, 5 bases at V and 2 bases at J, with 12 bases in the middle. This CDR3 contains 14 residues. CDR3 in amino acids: CASSPQGSNTEAFF. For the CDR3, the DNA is TGTGCCAGCAGTCCACAGGGCAGTAACACTGAAGCTTTCTTT.

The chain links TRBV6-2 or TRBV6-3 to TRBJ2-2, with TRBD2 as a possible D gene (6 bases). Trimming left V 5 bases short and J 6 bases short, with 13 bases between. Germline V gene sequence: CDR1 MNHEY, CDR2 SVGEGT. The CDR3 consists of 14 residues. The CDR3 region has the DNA TGTGCCAGCAGTAGGACGTGGGGGGCCGGGGAGCTGTTTTTT. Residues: CASSRTWGAGELFF.

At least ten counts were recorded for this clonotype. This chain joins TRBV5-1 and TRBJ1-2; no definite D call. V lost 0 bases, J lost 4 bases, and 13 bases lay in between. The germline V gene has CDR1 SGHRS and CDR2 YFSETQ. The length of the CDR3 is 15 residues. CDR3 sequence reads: CASSLEEGGSYGYTF. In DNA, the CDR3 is TGCGCCAGCAGCTTGGAAGAAGGAGGCTCCTATGGCTACACCTTC.